This is a list of T cell receptor beta chains from one sample in a study of CD8 T cells in Susac syndrome. From the immunoSEQ multiplex PCR reads, TCRdb called clonotypes with MiXCR, one entry per CDR3 protein. The repertoire holds roughly 180,000 distinct CDR3 sequences, with about 94% as singletons. Sequencing was done on a sample of CD4+ T cells from PBMCs. All receptors derive from a human donor in good health. The CDR3 runs from the conserved cysteine through the conserved F or W. Each record gives: CDR3 DNA, CDR3 protein, D gene, V gene, J gene, clone size. The D gene is left open where the match is weak. For some rows the clone size is stated as once, few or many, or as a class when expanded; others skip it.

TGTGCCAGCACCCAATCGGACAGGGGGAGCGGCTACACCTTC	CASTQSDRGSGYTF	TRBD1	TRBV6-6	TRBJ1-2	.
TGCAGCGTGAGGACAGGGATCAATCAGCCCCAGCATTTT	CSVRTGINQPQHF	TRBD1	TRBV29-1	TRBJ1-5	.
TGTGCCTGGACATCGCTGGGGCATGGCTACACCTTC	CAWTSLGHGYTF	.	TRBV30	TRBJ1-2	.
TGTGCCAGCAGCTTAAGAGTGATGGGGTTGGGGTCGAACACCGGGGAGCTGTTTTTT	CASSLRVMGLGSNTGELFF	.	TRBV7-6	TRBJ2-2	.
TGTGCCAGCAGCCCGGGACAGGGGGCCAATGAGCAGTTCTTC	CASSPGQGANEQFF	TRBD1	TRBV6-2/TRBV6-3	TRBJ2-1	.
TGTGCCAGCAGCAGACTCACCGGAGCAGAGACCCAGTACTTC	CASSRLTGAETQYF	.	TRBV5-6	TRBJ2-5	.
TGCAGTGCTAGGGGACTAGCGATAAGCTCCTACGAGCAGTACTTC	CSARGLAISSYEQYF	TRBD2	TRBV20-1	TRBJ2-7	.
TGTGCCAGCAGCCTTGGTCTAGCGCACTACGAGCAGTACTTC	CASSLGLAHYEQYF	.	TRBV5-6	TRBJ2-7	.
TGTGCCAGCAATGAAGGCGAGACCCAGTACTTC	CASNEGETQYF	.	TRBV6-6	TRBJ2-5	.
TGTGCCAGCAGCGCTCCCGGATCCTACGAGCAGTACTTC	CASSAPGSYEQYF	.	TRBV7-3	TRBJ2-7	.
TGTGCCAGCAGCGATAGCGGAGTAAGCACAGATACGCAGTATTTT	CASSDSGVSTDTQYF	.	TRBV6-5	TRBJ2-3	.
TGTGCCAGCGACCCAACAGGGGGCGGCGAAAAACTGTTTTTT	CASDPTGGGEKLFF	TRBD1	TRBV27	TRBJ1-4	once
TGTGCCAGCTCACCGGGACTAGTCTACGAGCAGTACTTC	CASSPGLVYEQYF	TRBD2	TRBV18	TRBJ2-7	.
TGCAGTGCTTCTACCAGTACAGATACGCAGTATTTT	CSASTSTDTQYF	.	TRBV20-1	TRBJ2-3	.
TGTGCCAGCAGCGTAGAACTGACAGGGGGCACAGATACGCAGTATTTT	CASSVELTGGTDTQYF	TRBD1	TRBV9	TRBJ2-3	.
TGTGCCAGCAGCTTCCTCGTCGCCCTCAGCTCCTACAATGAGCAGTTCTTC	CASSFLVALSSYNEQFF	.	TRBV7-2	TRBJ2-1	.
TGTGCCTGGAGAGGGGACAGTCCAAGTGGGTTCTTC	CAWRGDSPSGFF	TRBD1	TRBV30	TRBJ2-1	once
TGCAGTGCCGTGACTAGTTTGGGATGGAATGAGCAGTTCTTC	CSAVTSLGWNEQFF	.	TRBV20-1	TRBJ2-1	.
TGTGCCCCGGGATACGAGCAGTACTTC	CAPGYEQYF	.	TRBV6-5	TRBJ2-7	.
TGTGCCAGCAGATCCACAGGGCTTCTTGGGGAGACCCAGTACTTC	CASRSTGLLGETQYF	.	TRBV12-3/TRBV12-4	TRBJ2-5	.
TGTGCCAGCAGTTATCGGGAGCGGGAGACCCAGTACTTC	CASSYRERETQYF	.	TRBV6-5	TRBJ2-5	.
TGTGCCAGCAGTTTGGCTATCTCCTACGAGCAGTACTTC	CASSLAISYEQYF	.	TRBV28	TRBJ2-7	few
TGTGCCAGCAGTTTGACAGGGCGCTACACCTTC	CASSLTGRYTF	TRBD1	TRBV12-3/TRBV12-4	TRBJ1-2	.
TGTGCCTGGAGTGAGGGCGGACCTACCTACGAGCAGTACTTC	CAWSEGGPTYEQYF	.	TRBV30	TRBJ2-7	.
TGTGCCAGCAGCCACCGGGACAGATTCTTCTATGGCTACACCTTC	CASSHRDRFFYGYTF	TRBD1	TRBV3-1	TRBJ1-2	once
TGCAGTGCTAGAGATCCGGGGGACCATAACAATGAGCAGTTCTTC	CSARDPGDHNNEQFF	.	TRBV20-1	TRBJ2-1	.
TGCAGTGCTACAGGCCGGGGGCTAGCGAGAAGGGCCCTCGAGCAGTACTTC	CSATGRGLARRALEQYF	.	TRBV20-1	TRBJ2-7	once
TGTGCCAGCAGCTTCACCCTATGGACTCGTGGAAAGGATGGGGCCAACGTCCTGACTTTC	CASSFTLWTRGKDGANVLTF	.	TRBV5-6	TRBJ2-6	once
TGCAGTGCTAGGAGGCTAGCGGCACGCTCCTACGAGCAGTACTTC	CSARRLAARSYEQYF	TRBD2	TRBV20-1	TRBJ2-7	.